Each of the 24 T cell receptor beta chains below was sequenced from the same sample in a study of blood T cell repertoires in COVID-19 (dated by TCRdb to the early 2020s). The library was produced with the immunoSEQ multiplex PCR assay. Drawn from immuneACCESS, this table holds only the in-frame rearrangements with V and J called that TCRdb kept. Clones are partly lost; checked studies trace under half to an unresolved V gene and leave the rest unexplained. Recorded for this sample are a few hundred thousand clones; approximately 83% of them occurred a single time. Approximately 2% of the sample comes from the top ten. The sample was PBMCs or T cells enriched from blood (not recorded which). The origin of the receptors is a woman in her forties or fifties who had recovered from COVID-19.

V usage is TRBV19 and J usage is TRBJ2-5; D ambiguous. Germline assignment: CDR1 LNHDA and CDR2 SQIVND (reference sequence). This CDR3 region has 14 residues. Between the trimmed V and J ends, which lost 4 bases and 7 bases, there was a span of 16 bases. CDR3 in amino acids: CASSTIAGRATQYF. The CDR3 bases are TGTGCCAGTAGTACTATCGCAGGTCGAGCGACCCAGTACTTC.

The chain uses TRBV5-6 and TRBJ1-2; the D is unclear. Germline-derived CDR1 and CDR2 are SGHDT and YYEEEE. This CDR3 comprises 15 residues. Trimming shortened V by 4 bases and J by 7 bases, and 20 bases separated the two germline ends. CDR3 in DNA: TGTGCCAGCAGCCCCCTCGGCGGACTCTTAAGTGGCTACACCTTC. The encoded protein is CASSPLGGLLSGYTF.

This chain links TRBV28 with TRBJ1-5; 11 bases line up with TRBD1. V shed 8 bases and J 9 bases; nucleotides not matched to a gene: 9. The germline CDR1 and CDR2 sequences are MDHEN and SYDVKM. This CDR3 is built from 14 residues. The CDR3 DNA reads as TGTGCCAGCTCTGGTGGGGACAGGGGGTGGCCCCAGCATTTT. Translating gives CASSGGDRGWPQHF.

CDR3 in DNA: TGTGCCAGCAGTTTAGACAGGGTAAATGAAAAACTGTTTTTT. Protein: CASSLDRVNEKLFF. V and J are TRBV28 and TRBJ1-4; 7 positions agree with TRBD1. The CDR3 covers 14 residues. The junction had 2 bases not matched to a gene; V was cut back by 2 bases and J by 5 bases. Germline assignment: CDR1 MDHEN and CDR2 SYDVKM.

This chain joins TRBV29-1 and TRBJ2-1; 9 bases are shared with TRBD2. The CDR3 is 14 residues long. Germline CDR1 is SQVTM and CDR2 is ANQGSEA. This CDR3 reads CNVRLAGIYNEQFF. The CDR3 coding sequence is TGCAACGTACGCCTAGCGGGAATTTACAATGAGCAGTTCTTC.

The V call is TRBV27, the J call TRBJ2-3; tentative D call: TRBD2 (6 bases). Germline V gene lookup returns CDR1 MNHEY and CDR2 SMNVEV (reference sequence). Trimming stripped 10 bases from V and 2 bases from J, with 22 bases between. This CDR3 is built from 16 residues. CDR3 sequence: CATSGGFGSPTDTQYF. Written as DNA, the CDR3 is TGTGCCACCTCAGGAGGGTTTGGTTCCCCCACAGATACGCAGTATTTT.

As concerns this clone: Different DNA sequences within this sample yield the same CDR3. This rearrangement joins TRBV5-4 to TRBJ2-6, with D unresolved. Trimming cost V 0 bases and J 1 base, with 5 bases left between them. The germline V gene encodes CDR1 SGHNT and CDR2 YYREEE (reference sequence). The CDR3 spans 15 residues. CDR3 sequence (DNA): TGTGCCAGCAGCTTGGCCGGGTCTGGGGCCAACGTCCTGACTTTC. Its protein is CASSLAGSGANVLTF.

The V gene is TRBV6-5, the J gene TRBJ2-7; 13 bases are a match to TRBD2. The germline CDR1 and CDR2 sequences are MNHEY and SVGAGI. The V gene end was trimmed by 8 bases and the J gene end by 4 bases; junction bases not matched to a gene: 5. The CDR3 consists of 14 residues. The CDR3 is CASLTTSGRYEQYF. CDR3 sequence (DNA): TGTGCCAGCCTAACGACTAGCGGGAGGTACGAGCAGTACTTC.

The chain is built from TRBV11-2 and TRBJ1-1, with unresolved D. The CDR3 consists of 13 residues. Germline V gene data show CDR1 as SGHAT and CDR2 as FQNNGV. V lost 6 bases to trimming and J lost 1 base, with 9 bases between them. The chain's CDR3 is CASSSTWNTEAFF. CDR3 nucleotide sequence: TGTGCCAGCAGTTCCACATGGAACACTGAAGCTTTCTTT.

CDR3 amino acids: CASSFVREAPYEQYF. In DNA form, the CDR3 reads TGTGCCAGCAGCTTCGTCCGGGAGGCTCCCTACGAGCAGTACTTC. The V gene is TRBV7-9, the J gene TRBJ2-7, with 7 nucleotides matching TRBD2. The CDR3 runs to 15 residues. The germline CDR1 and CDR2 sequences are SEHNR and FQNEAQ (reference sequence). J lost 2 bases, V lost 3 bases, and 7 bases had no gene match.

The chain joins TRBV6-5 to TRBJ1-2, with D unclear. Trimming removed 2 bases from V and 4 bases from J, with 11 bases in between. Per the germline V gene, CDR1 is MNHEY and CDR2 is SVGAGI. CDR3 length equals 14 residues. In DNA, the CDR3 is TGTGCCAGCAGTTACCTGGACTCCTCCTATGGCTACACCTTC. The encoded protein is CASSYLDSSYGYTF.

Written as DNA, the CDR3 is TGTGCCAGCAGTGATCGGGTAGCGGGAGACACCGGGGAGCTGTTTTTT. Its translation: CASSDRVAGDTGELFF. V and J are TRBV6-1 and TRBJ2-2, with 9 bases lining up with TRBD2. In germline, CDR1 is MNHNS, CDR2 SASEGT. The V segment lost 3 bases and the J segment 3 bases; nucleotides outside the gene matches: 5. The CDR3 contains 16 residues.

The CDR3 DNA sequence: TGCGCCAGCTTACAGGCCGACGGGTCGGAGCAGTTCTTC. Its translation: CASLQADGSEQFF. This chain uses TRBV5-1 with TRBJ2-1; the D gene is possibly TRBD1 (5 bases). The CDR3 length is 13 residues. V shed 7 bases and J shed 10 bases, with 18 bases lying between them. Germline lookup yields CDR1 SGHRS and CDR2 YFSETQ.

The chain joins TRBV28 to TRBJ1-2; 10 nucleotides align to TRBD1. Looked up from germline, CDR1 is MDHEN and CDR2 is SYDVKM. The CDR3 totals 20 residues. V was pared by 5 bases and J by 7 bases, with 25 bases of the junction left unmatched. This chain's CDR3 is CASSPGGTGAFGALTVGYTF. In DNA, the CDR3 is TGTGCCAGCAGTCCCGGGGGGACAGGGGCATTTGGGGCATTAACGGTTGGCTACACCTTC.

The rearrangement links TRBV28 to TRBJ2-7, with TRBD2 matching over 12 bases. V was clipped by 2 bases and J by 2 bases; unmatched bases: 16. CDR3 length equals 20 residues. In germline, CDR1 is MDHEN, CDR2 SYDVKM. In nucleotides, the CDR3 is TGTGCCAGCAGTTTACGAGACAGGGCTACTAGCGGGAGGAATCCCTACGAGCAGTACTTC. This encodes CASSLRDRATSGRNPYEQYF.

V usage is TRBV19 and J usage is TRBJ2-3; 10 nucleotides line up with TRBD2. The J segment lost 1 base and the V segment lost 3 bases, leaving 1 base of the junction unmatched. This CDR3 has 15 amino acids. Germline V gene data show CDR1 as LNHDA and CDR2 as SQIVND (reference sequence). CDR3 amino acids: CASSIGLAGTDTQYF. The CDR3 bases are TGTGCCAGTAGTATCGGACTAGCGGGCACAGATACGCAGTATTTT.

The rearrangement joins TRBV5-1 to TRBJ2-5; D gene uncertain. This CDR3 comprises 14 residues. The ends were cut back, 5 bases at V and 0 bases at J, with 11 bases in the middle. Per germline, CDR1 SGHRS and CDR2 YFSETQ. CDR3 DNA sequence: TGCGCCAGCAGGTATACAGTAAACCAAGAGACCCAGTACTTC. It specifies CASRYTVNQETQYF.

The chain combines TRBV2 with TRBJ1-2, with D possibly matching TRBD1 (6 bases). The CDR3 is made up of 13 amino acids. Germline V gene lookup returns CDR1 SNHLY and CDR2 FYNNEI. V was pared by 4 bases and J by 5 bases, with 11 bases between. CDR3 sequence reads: CASSAGVRYGYTF. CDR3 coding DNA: TGTGCCAGCAGTGCAGGGGTTAGGTATGGCTACACCTTC.

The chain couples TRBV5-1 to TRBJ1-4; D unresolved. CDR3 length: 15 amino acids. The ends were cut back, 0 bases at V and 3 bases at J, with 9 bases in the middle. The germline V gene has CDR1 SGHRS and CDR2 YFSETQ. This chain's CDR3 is CASSLERRANEKLFF. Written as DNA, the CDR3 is TGCGCCAGCAGCTTGGAGAGGCGGGCTAATGAAAAACTGTTTTTT. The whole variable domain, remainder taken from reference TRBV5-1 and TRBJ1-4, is KAGVTQTPRYLIKTRGQQVTLSCSPISGHRSVSWYQQTPGQGLQFLFEYFSETQRNKGNFPGRFSGRQFSNSRSEMNVSTLELGDSALYLCASSLERRANEKLFFGSGTQLSVL.

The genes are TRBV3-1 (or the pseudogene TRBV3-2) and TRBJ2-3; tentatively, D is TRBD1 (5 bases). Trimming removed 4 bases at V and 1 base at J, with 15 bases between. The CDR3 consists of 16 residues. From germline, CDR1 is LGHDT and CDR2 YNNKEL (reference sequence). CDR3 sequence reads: CASSPQGGGRTDTQYF. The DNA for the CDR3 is TGTGCCAGCAGCCCCCAGGGTGGCGGACGCACAGATACGCAGTATTTT.

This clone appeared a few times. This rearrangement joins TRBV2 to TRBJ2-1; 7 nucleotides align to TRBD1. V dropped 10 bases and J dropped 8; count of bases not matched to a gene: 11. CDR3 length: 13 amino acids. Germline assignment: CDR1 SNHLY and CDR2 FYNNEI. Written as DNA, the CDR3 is TGTGCCACCCAGGGGGATAGGGGCGATGAGCAGTTCTTC. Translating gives CATQGDRGDEQFF.

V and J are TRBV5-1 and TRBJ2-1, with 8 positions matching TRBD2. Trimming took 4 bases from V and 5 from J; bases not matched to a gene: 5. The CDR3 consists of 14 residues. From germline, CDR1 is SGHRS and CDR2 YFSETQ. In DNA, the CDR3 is TGCGCCAGCAGCAGGAGCGGGAGCCACAATGAGCAGTTCTTC. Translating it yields CASSRSGSHNEQFF.

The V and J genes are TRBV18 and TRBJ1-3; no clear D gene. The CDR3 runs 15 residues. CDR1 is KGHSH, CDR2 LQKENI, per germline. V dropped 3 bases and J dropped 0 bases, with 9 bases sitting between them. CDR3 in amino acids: CASSPNINSGNTIYF. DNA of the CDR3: TGTGCCAGCTCACCGAACATTAACTCTGGAAACACCATATATTTT.

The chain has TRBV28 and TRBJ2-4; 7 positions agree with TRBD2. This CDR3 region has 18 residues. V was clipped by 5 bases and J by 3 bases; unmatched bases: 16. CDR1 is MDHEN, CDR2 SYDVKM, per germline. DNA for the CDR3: TGTGCCAGCAGTCCCCTAACGGACCAGCGGGGAGTCAAAAACATTCAGTACTTC. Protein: CASSPLTDQRGVKNIQYF.